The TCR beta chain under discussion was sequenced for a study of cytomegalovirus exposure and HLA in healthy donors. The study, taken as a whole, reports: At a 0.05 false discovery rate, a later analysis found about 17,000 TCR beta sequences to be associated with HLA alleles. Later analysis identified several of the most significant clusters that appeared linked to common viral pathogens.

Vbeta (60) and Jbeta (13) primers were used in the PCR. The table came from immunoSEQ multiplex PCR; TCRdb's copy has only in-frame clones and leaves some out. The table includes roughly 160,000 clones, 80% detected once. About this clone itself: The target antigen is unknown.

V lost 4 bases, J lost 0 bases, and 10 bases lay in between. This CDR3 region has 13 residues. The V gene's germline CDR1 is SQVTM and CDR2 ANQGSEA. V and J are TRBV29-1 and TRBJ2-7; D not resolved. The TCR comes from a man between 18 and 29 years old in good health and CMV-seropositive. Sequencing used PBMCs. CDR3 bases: TGCAGCGTTGCAGGCCCGAGCTCCTACGAGCAGTACTTC. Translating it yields CSVAGPSSYEQYF.